This T cell receptor (beta chain) was sequenced during a study of cytomegalovirus exposure and HLA in healthy donors. CDR3 length: 13 residues. With 6 bases removed from V and 2 bases from J, the gap between germline ends came to 13 bases. Per germline, CDR1 SQVTM and CDR2 ANQGSEA. The PCR was carried out with 60 Vbeta primers and 13 Jbeta primers. Clones were read by immunoSEQ multiplex PCR, and TCRdb kept only the in-frame ones, dropping some. This sample lists some 82,000 clones; its ten largest clones have around 1.1%. The clonotype was recovered from a woman in her twenties or thirties in good health and CMV-seronegative. The source material was PBMCs. The rearrangement joins TRBV29-1 to TRBJ1-1; D is possibly TRBD1 (5 bases). The DNA for the CDR3 is TGCAGCGTGCCGGGACTGAGAAACACTGAAGCTTTCTTT. Translated, it gives CSVPGLRNTEAFF. The variable domain in full, completed from reference TRBV29-1 and TRBJ1-1, reads SAVISQKPSRDICQRGTSLTIQCQVDSQVTMMFWYRQQPGQSLTLIATANQGSEATYESGFVIDKFPISRPNLTFSTLTVSNMSPEDSSIYLCSVPGLRNTEAFFGQGTRLTVV.